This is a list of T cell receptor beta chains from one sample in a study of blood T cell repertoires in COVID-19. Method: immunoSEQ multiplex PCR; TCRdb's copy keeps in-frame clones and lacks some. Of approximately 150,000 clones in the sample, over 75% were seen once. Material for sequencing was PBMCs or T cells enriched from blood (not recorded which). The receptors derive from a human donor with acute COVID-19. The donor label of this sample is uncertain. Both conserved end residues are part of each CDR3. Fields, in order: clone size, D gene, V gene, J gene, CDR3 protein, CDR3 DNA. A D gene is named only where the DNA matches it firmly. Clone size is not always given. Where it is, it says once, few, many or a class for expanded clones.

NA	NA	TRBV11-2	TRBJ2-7	CASSLANTGSGSYEQYF	TGTGCCAGCAGCTTAGCAAATACAGGCAGTGGGTCCTACGAGCAGTACTTC
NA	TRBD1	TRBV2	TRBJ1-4	CASSETGVSNEKLFF	TGTGCCAGCAGCGAAACAGGGGTCTCTAATGAAAAACTGTTTTTT
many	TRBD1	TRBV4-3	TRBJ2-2	CASSQGTGNTGELFF	TGCGCCAGCAGCCAAGGGACAGGGAACACCGGGGAGCTGTTTTTT
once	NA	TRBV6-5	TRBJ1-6	CASSPERNYNSPLHF	TGTGCCAGCAGTCCGGAGCGGAACTATAATTCACCCCTCCACTTT
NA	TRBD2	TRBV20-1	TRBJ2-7	CSAGGNSEQYF	TGCAGTGCCGGGGGGAACAGCGAGCAGTACTTC
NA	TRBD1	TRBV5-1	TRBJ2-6	CASSPSGPTGAGANVLTF	TGCGCCAGCAGCCCATCGGGCCCTACAGGGGCCGGGGCCAACGTCCTGACTTTC
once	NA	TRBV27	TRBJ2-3	CASNPGNSGTDTQYF	TGTGCCAGCAATCCCGGGAATAGTGGGACAGATACGCAGTATTTT
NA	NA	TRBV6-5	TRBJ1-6	CASSRTVNSPLHF	TGTGCCAGCAGTCGGACTGTGAATTCACCCCTCCACTTT
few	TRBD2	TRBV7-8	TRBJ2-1	CASSYRTSGDNEQFF	TGTGCCAGCAGCTACAGGACTAGCGGGGACAATGAGCAGTTCTTC
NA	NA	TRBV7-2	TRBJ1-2	CASSLNPAYYGYTF	TGTGCCAGCAGCTTAAACCCAGCGTACTATGGCTACACCTTC
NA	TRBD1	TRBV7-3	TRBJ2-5	CASSVRQGHQETQYF	TGTGCCAGCAGCGTCCGACAGGGTCACCAAGAGACCCAGTACTTC
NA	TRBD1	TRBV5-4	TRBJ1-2	CASSLGTGETGGYTF	TGTGCCAGCAGCTTGGGGACAGGGGAAACGGGGGGCTACACCTTC
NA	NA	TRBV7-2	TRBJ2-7	CASSLVGEVGEQYF	TGTGCCAGCAGCTTAGTAGGGGAGGTCGGCGAGCAGTACTTC